This T cell receptor beta chain was obtained from a study of T cell repertoires in cytomegalovirus infection. Across the study: CMV epitopes that were recently identified and HLA-C-restricted were used alongside well-studied HLA-B-restricted ones. Notes on the study in general: CMV carriers having the relevant HLA were flagged by cumulative public TCR beta family frequency.

The germline V gene encodes CDR1 MDHEN and CDR2 SYDVKM. The CDR3 length is 16 residues. V dropped 6 bases and J dropped 9; count of bases not matched to a gene: 16. TCRdb reanalysed the reads using MiXCR and keeps one entry per CDR3 protein. The sample holds some 350,000 distinct CDR3 sequences, just under 35% seen once. With respect to this clonotype: No antigen is known for it.

The clonotype was recovered from a human donor in good health (CMV status not recorded). Some clones in this sample may be carry-over from other donors' samples. This specimen consisted of cultured PBMCs, obtained from culture after CMV antigen stimulation. V gene TRBV28 combines with J gene TRBJ2-1, with 8 bases lining up with TRBD2. The DNA of the CDR3 is TGTGCCAGCAGCCCCTCGGGACTAGTATCCCCTAGTGAGCAGTTCTTC. This encodes CASSPSGLVSPSEQFF.